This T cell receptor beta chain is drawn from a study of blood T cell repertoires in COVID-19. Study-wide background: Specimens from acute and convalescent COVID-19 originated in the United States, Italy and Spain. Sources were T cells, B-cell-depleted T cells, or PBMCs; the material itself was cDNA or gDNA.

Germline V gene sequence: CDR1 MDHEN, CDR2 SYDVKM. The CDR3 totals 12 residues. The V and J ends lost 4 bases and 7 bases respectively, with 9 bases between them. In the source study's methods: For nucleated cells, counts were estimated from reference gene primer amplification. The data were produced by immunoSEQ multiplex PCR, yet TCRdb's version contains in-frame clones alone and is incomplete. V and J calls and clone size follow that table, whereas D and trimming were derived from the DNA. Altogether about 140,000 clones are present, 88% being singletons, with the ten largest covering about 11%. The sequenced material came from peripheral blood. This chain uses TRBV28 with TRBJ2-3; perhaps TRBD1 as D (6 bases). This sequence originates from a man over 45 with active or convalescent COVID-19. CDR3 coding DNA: TGTGCCAGCAGTTCACAGGGATATACGCAGTATTTT. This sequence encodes CASSSQGYTQYF.